The next 19 T cell receptor beta chains were all read from a single sample in a study of cytomegalovirus exposure and HLA in healthy donors. The PCR ran on 60 Vbeta and 13 Jbeta primers. Sequencing was performed with immunoSEQ multiplex PCR; in TCRdb, only in-frame clones are kept and a portion is missing. There are 50,000 to 70,000 clones in the sample; 62% occur only once, and approximately 2.8% lies in the top ten. Sequenced sample: PBMCs. All receptors derive from a man aged 25-40 years in good health and CMV-seronegative.

This sequence joins TRBV19 and TRBJ1-5, with a weak D call TRBD1 (5 bases). V was cut by 3 bases and J by 6 bases, with 12 bases left in between. This CDR3 has 14 residues. Looked up from germline, CDR1 is LNHDA and CDR2 is SQIVND (reference sequence). CDR3: CASSIRQGIQPQHF. The CDR3 DNA sequence: TGTGCCAGTAGTATTCGGCAGGGCATTCAGCCCCAGCATTTT.

The chain employs TRBV7-9 and TRBJ1-2, with 10 bases identical to TRBD1. The CDR3 has 15 residues. The V and J ends lost 4 bases and 4 bases, in that order; junction bases with no gene match: 6. Germline V gives CDR1 SEHNR, CDR2 FQNEAQ (reference sequence). The CDR3 loop reads CASSSGTGDGYGYTF. As DNA, the CDR3 is TGTGCCAGCAGCTCGGGGACAGGGGACGGCTATGGCTACACCTTC.

The table lists this clone with a count of one. V and J are TRBV5-1 and TRBJ2-3, with D possibly matching TRBD2 (6 bases). Trimming removed 0 bases from V and 10 bases from J, with 9 bases in between. CDR1 and CDR2 from the germline V gene are SGHRS and YFSETQ. The CDR3 extends over 12 amino acids. CDR3 loop: CASSLAGGPQYF. The CDR3 DNA sequence: TGCGCCAGCAGCTTGGCCGGGGGTCCGCAGTATTTT.

This clone was detected only a few times. This sample includes further DNA sequences coding for the same CDR3. This rearrangement joins TRBV19 to TRBJ1-2; D is unresolved. Trimming left V 5 bases short and J 5 bases short, with 12 bases between. This CDR3 is 13 amino acids long. Per the germline V gene, CDR1 is LNHDA and CDR2 is SQIVND (reference sequence). The CDR3: CASSYRLWYGYTF. CDR3 nucleotide sequence: TGTGCCAGTAGTTACCGACTTTGGTATGGCTACACCTTC.

This clone was detected only a few times. The genes are TRBV13 and TRBJ1-1, with D perhaps matching TRBD1 (5 bases). The germline V gene encodes CDR1 PRHDT and CDR2 FYEKMQ (reference sequence). V was clipped by 2 bases and J by 4 bases, with 11 bases between them. This CDR3 spans 14 amino acids. The CDR3 region has the DNA TGTGCCAGCAGCTTACCGGGGGGAACCACTGAAGCTTTCTTT. Its protein product is CASSLPGGTTEAFF.

This rearrangement joins TRBV29-1 to TRBJ2-7; weak D call: TRBD1 (6 bases). The CDR3 is made up of 14 amino acids. Germline V lookup: CDR1 SQVTM, CDR2 ANQGSEA. Trimming stripped 7 bases from V and 3 bases from J, with 19 bases between. The CDR3: CSARLGQKNYEQYF. CDR3 nucleotides: TGCAGCGCCCGCCTAGGACAGAAAAACTACGAGCAGTACTTC.

In this sample, this clone turned up once. The CDR3 sequence is CSVGGGVSNTEAFF. The CDR3 nucleotides read TGCAGCGTTGGTGGGGGCGTATCGAACACTGAAGCTTTCTTT. The chain employs TRBV29-1 and TRBJ1-1, with D perhaps TRBD1 (6 bases). Deletions cut 4 bases from V and 1 base from J, with 13 bases between. The CDR3 totals 14 residues. The germline V gene has CDR1 SQVTM and CDR2 ANQGSEA. The full variable domain, with the rest looked up from reference TRBV29-1 and TRBJ1-1, is SAVISQKPSRDICQRGTSLTIQCQVDSQVTMMFWYRQQPGQSLTLIATANQGSEATYESGFVIDKFPISRPNLTFSTLTVSNMSPEDSSIYLCSVGGGVSNTEAFFGQGTRLTVV.

The CDR3 spells CASSELGDIATYEQYF. The CDR3 DNA reads as TGTGCCAGCAGTGAACTGGGGGACATTGCAACCTACGAGCAGTACTTC. This chain connects TRBV2 to TRBJ2-7; tentatively, D is TRBD1 (6 bases). Trimming left V 2 bases short and J 2 bases short, with 16 bases between. CDR3 length equals 16 residues. Per the germline V gene, CDR1 is SNHLY and CDR2 is FYNNEI. Complete variable domain (other parts from reference TRBV2 and TRBJ2-7): EPEVTQTPSHQVTQMGQEVILRCVPISNHLYFYWYRQILGQKVEFLVSFYNNEISEKSEIFDDQFSVERPDGSNFTLKIRSTKLEDSAMYFCASSELGDIATYEQYFGPGTRLTVT.

The rearrangement uses TRBV6-5 and TRBJ2-5; possible D gene TRBD1, 6 bases. This CDR3 is 15 amino acids long. The germline V and J ends were trimmed by 7 bases and 5 bases, with 20 bases remaining between them. Looked up from germline, CDR1 is MNHEY and CDR2 is SVGAGI. Written as DNA, the CDR3 is TGTGCCAGCAAGGGGGTGGGGGCTCCCTTGGAGACCCAGTACTTC. As protein: CASKGVGAPLETQYF.

This chain connects TRBV11-2 to TRBJ1-5; weak D call: TRBD1 (6 bases). The germline V gene encodes CDR1 SGHAT and CDR2 FQNNGV. V shed 4 bases and J shed 0 bases, with 7 bases lying between them. This CDR3 contains 14 residues. The CDR3 coding sequence is TGTGCCAGCAGCTGGACAGATAGCAATCAGCCCCAGCATTTT. This encodes CASSWTDSNQPQHF.

The chain has TRBV7-7 and TRBJ2-5; 12 bases line up with TRBD2. CDR1 and CDR2 from the germline V gene are SSHAT and FNYEAQ (reference sequence). CDR3 length: 18 amino acids. V lost 4 bases and J lost 4; bases outside the gene matches: 13. The CDR3 DNA is TGTGCCAGCAGCTCTCCGACTAGCGGGGGAAGAGTCGGAGAGACCCAGTACTTC. Encoded protein: CASSSPTSGGRVGETQYF.

V is TRBV7-6 and J is TRBJ2-5; D is uncertain. Germline assignment: CDR1 SGHVS and CDR2 FNYEAQ. The CDR3 covers 14 residues. Trimming removed 10 bases from V and 2 bases from J, with 17 bases in between. The CDR3 DNA sequence: TGTGCCACAGACCTCGATGGGCAGCAAGAGACCCAGTACTTC. This sequence encodes CATDLDGQQETQYF.

The chain uses TRBV6-5 and TRBJ1-1, with D tentatively TRBD1 (6 bases). Germline V gene sequence: CDR1 MNHEY, CDR2 SVGAGI. V lost 6 bases and J 1 base, leaving 12 bases between the germline ends. The CDR3 has 14 amino acids. CDR3 amino acids: CASRPQGPNTEAFF. CDR3 in DNA: TGTGCCAGCAGACCACAGGGACCGAACACTGAAGCTTTCTTT.

This sequence joins TRBV25-1 and TRBJ1-6, with 7 bases matching TRBD1. V shed 6 bases and J 8 bases; nucleotides not matched to a gene: 4. The CDR3 contains 13 residues. The germline V gene has CDR1 MGHDK and CDR2 SYGVNS. CDR3 protein: CASRGTDYSPLHF. DNA for the CDR3: TGTGCCAGCAGGGGGACAGACTATTCACCCCTCCACTTT.

The chain couples TRBV6-1 to TRBJ2-7; 10 nucleotides align to TRBD1. V shed 7 bases and J 5 bases; nucleotides not matched to a gene: 5. CDR3 length: 13 residues. Germline assignment: CDR1 MNHNS and CDR2 SASEGT. Here the CDR3 reads CASTRQGANEQYF. CDR3 nucleotides: TGTGCCAGCACCCGACAGGGGGCTAACGAGCAGTACTTC.

This clone came up a few times. The chain recombines TRBV6-1 with TRBJ1-2; TRBD1 might be the D (6 bases). V lost 7 bases and J 4 bases, leaving 10 bases between the germline ends. Germline CDR1 reads MNHNS; CDR2 reads SASEGT. This CDR3 is 12 amino acids long. In DNA, the CDR3 is TGTGCCAGCAACAGGGACGTCTATGGCTACACCTTC. The encoded protein is CASNRDVYGYTF.

The chain uses TRBV10-3 and TRBJ1-1; a possible D gene is TRBD1 (6 bases). The CDR3 has 14 amino acids. CDR1 ENHRY and CDR2 SYGVKD come from the germline V gene. Deletions cut 5 bases from V and 7 bases from J, with 17 bases between. The CDR3 reads CAISTGNQNREAFF. The CDR3 DNA reads TGTGCCATCAGTACAGGGAATCAGAATCGTGAAGCTTTCTTT.

The chain links TRBV29-1 to TRBJ2-7; D perhaps matches TRBD2 (6 bases). Per the germline V gene, CDR1 is SQVTM and CDR2 is ANQGSEA. This CDR3 is 14 amino acids long. V was trimmed by 4 bases and J by 1 base, leaving 14 bases between them. The CDR3, as DNA: TGCAGCGTTGTCGCCTACCGGGGGTCCTACGAGCAGTACTTC. It specifies CSVVAYRGSYEQYF.

There are a few counts of this clone. The rearrangement joins TRBV7-7 to TRBJ2-5; 13 nucleotides agree with TRBD2. This CDR3 comprises 16 residues. The junction had 9 bases not matched to a gene; V was cut back by 4 bases and J by 7 bases. Germline CDR1 is SSHAT and CDR2 is FNYEAQ (reference sequence). The CDR3 loop is CASSSLLAGGDGTQYF. CDR3 in DNA: TGTGCCAGCAGCTCCTTACTAGCGGGGGGGGATGGGACCCAGTACTTC.